Listed here are 16 T cell receptor beta chains from one sample, sequenced in a study of T-cell reconstitution after alpha-beta-depleted transplantation in children. Using unique molecular identifiers, the investigators prepared the TCRbeta library. TCRdb re-derived calls from the PCR reads in MiXCR, one entry per CDR3 protein. The data contain around 450,000 distinct CDR3 sequences, 8% to 11% of them singletons. The specimen was PBMCs, collected before TCRalphabeta/CD19-depleted stem cell transplant. The source is a child aged 2-9 years with inherited bone marrow failure, due to receive a stem cell transplant.

Many counts were recorded for this clonotype. The chain joins TRBV10-2 to TRBJ2-7, with D hard to call. The ends were cut back, 4 bases at V and 0 bases at J, with 4 bases in the middle. This CDR3 spans 12 amino acids. CDR1 and CDR2 from the germline V gene are WSHSY and SAAADI. CDR3 nucleotides: TGCGCCAGCAGTGGGCCCTCCTACGAGCAGTACTTC. It specifies CASSGPSYEQYF.

This clonotype was seen at least ten times. The gene calls are TRBV5-1 and TRBJ2-3; 7 nucleotides line up with TRBD2. The ends lost 6 bases at V and 6 bases at J; junction bases unmatched: 13. The CDR3 runs 15 residues. Germline V gene sequence: CDR1 SGHRS, CDR2 YFSETQ. The CDR3 loop reads CASTSSSGPGDTQYF. Here the CDR3 DNA reads TGCGCCAGCACCTCCTCTAGCGGCCCAGGGGATACGCAGTATTTT.

This clonotype occurred many times. The chain is built from TRBV20-1 and TRBJ2-1; D is uncertain. The V end lost 0 bases, the J end lost 1 base, and 10 bases lay between the germline ends. CDR1 is DFQATT, CDR2 SNEGSKA, per germline (reference sequence). The CDR3 has 15 residues. CDR3 protein: CSARDPSMSYNEQFF. The CDR3 nucleotides read TGCAGTGCTAGAGACCCGAGTATGTCCTACAATGAGCAGTTCTTC.

The table lists this clonotype with many counts. CDR3 in DNA: TGTGCCAGTACCGACCGGGGGGTTCTTCGCAATCAGCCCCAGCATTTT. Translated, it gives CASTDRGVLRNQPQHF. The chain is built from TRBV19 and TRBJ1-5, with D possibly matching TRBD1 (5 bases). V dropped 7 bases and J dropped 2 bases, with 18 bases sitting between them. Germline CDR1 is LNHDA and CDR2 is SQIVND (reference sequence). This CDR3 has 16 amino acids.

There are a few counts of this clonotype. This chain connects TRBV20-1 to TRBJ2-2; the D is unclear. There are 13 residues in the CDR3. V was clipped by 1 base and J by 7 bases, with 10 bases between them. Looked up from germline, CDR1 is DFQATT and CDR2 is SNEGSKA (reference sequence). The CDR3 loop is CSARVPGFGELFF. CDR3 DNA: TGCAGTGCTAGAGTACCTGGGTTCGGGGAGCTGTTTTTT.

A few counts support this clonotype. The J gene is TRBJ2-3, the V gene TRBV20-1; D possibly corresponds to TRBD1 (6 bases). The CDR3 covers 13 residues. The V gene's germline CDR1 is DFQATT and CDR2 SNEGSKA (reference sequence). The ends were cut back, 7 bases at V and 1 base at J, with 12 bases in the middle. The CDR3 spells CSEGGRGTDTQYF. The CDR3, as DNA: TGCAGTGAAGGGGGTAGGGGCACAGATACGCAGTATTTT.

This clonotype was detected ten times or more. The rearrangement joins TRBV20-1 to TRBJ2-3; D is unclear. The V gene's germline CDR1 is DFQATT and CDR2 SNEGSKA (reference sequence). The CDR3 runs 14 residues. V lost 5 bases to trimming and J lost 2 bases, with 14 bases between them. CDR3: CSARILGFTDTQYF. The CDR3, as DNA: TGCAGTGCTCGGATCCTGGGGTTCACAGATACGCAGTATTTT.

The CDR3 coding sequence is TGTGCCAGCAGTTTAACGGGGGGAAACGAGCAGTACTTC. Protein product: CASSLTGGNEQYF. The rearrangement joins TRBV12-3 or TRBV12-4 to TRBJ2-7; 7 nucleotides agree with TRBD2. The CDR3 runs to 13 residues. The V segment lost 2 bases and the J segment 5 bases; nucleotides outside the gene matches: 3.

This clonotype was seen ten or more times. The V gene is TRBV7-9, the J gene TRBJ2-6; D call uncertain. V was trimmed by 1 base and J by 2 bases, leaving 9 bases between them. Looked up from germline, CDR1 is SEHNR and CDR2 is FQNEAQ (reference sequence). The CDR3 has 16 amino acids. As DNA, the CDR3 is TGTGCCAGCAGCTTAGGGGCAGGTACTGGGGCCAACGTCCTGACTTTC. Translating gives CASSLGAGTGANVLTF. The full variable domain, with the rest looked up from reference TRBV7-9 and TRBJ2-6, is DTGVSQNPRHKITKRGQNVTFRCDPISEHNRLYWYRQTLGQGPEFLTYFQNEAQLEKSRLLSDRFSAERPKGSFSTLEIQRTEQGDSAMYLCASSLGAGTGANVLTFGAGSRLTVL.

The rearrangement joins TRBV28 to TRBJ1-2; perhaps TRBD1 as D (6 bases). Trimming stripped 3 bases from V and 0 bases from J, with 8 bases between. CDR3 size: 14 residues. Germline lookup yields CDR1 MDHEN and CDR2 SYDVKM. The CDR3 nucleotides read TGTGCCAGCAGTTTCGAGGGGGCTAACTATGGCTACACCTTC. Translating gives CASSFEGANYGYTF.

This clonotype was counted ten times or more. The chain uses TRBV3-1 and TRBJ2-1, with D perhaps TRBD2 (5 bases). Between the trimmed V and J ends, which lost 0 bases and 0 bases, there was a span of 15 bases. The CDR3 sequence is 18 residues long. CDR1 and CDR2 from the germline V gene are LGHDT and YNNKEL (reference sequence). CDR3 nucleotides: TGTGCCAGCAGCCAAGATCCGTATAGCGAGAGCTCCTACAATGAGCAGTTCTTC. This encodes CASSQDPYSESSYNEQFF.

This clonotype was recorded at least ten times. The gene calls are TRBV4-3 and TRBJ2-1; D remains ambiguous. Trimming shortened V by 2 bases and J by 7 bases, and 15 bases separated the two germline ends. This CDR3 has 15 amino acids. Germline CDR1 is LGHNA and CDR2 is YSLEER. In nucleotides, the CDR3 is TGCGCCAGCAGCCAAAGCCCGGGCCAAGGGAATGAGCAGTTCTTC. Its protein is CASSQSPGQGNEQFF.

This clonotype was counted only a few times. This sequence joins TRBV5-1 and TRBJ2-1, with TRBD1 matching 9 bases. Germline CDR1 is SGHRS and CDR2 is YFSETQ. The CDR3 has 15 residues. With 4 bases clipped from V and 3 bases from J, the junction kept 5 bases outside the gene matches. The DNA for the CDR3 is TGCGCCAGCAGCGCGGGACAGGGCCTCTACAATGAGCAGTTCTTC. Protein: CASSAGQGLYNEQFF.

This sequence joins TRBV3-1 and TRBJ2-5; 10 bases are shared with TRBD2. V was clipped by 0 bases and J by 2 bases; unmatched bases: 12. Germline values: CDR1 LGHDT, CDR2 YNNKEL (reference sequence). This CDR3 is 19 amino acids long. Here the CDR3 DNA reads TGTGCCAGCAGCCAAGATACACTAGCGGGACTTATGGGGCAAGAGACCCAGTACTTC. Residues: CASSQDTLAGLMGQETQYF.

Concerning this clonotype itself: Since a far larger clone is one base different, this is likely a read error. The V gene is TRBV12-3 or TRBV12-4, the J gene TRBJ1-2, with 7 nucleotides matching TRBD1. The CDR3 consists of 12 residues. DNA for the CDR3: TGTGCCAGCAGCTCGACAGGGTATGGCTACAACTTC. Amino acid sequence: CASSSTGYGYNF.

In this sample, this clonotype turned up once. Since a much larger clone is just one base distant, this may be a read error. This chain uses TRBV27 with TRBJ2-1; D gene uncertain. CDR1 MNHEY and CDR2 SMNVEV come from the germline V gene (reference sequence). This CDR3 is 14 amino acids long. CDR3 in DNA: TGTGCCAGCAGTTTAGGGCTTAACTACAATGGGCAGTTCTTC. It is translated as CASSLGLNYNGQFF.